The clone carrying this T cell receptor (beta chain) occurred a few times. The sample carries other DNA sequences with the same CDR3. Profiled with immunoSEQ multiplex PCR; TCRdb holds only in-frame clones, not every one. The data show 650,000 to 950,000 clones, with 70% to 90% seen just once and around 0.01% held by the top ten. The entry originates in a study of shared T cell receptors in the human thymus. Germline loops: CDR1 LNHNV, CDR2 YYDKDF (reference sequence). The CDR3 totals 17 residues. Trimming took 0 bases from V and 5 from J, leaving 17 bases between them. The same data also contributed to another study, on human thymus T cells. Turning to that study: Thymic material originated from resections removed in the course of corrective heart surgery. It looked as if thymic and blood repertoires used V and J genes in a biased way.

This rearrangement joins TRBV15 to TRBJ1-5; no clear D gene. This TCR was recovered from a girl under three years old with a congenital heart defect. The sequencing input was thymocytes. DNA of the CDR3: TGTGCCACCAGCAGAGAGTTTGGCAGGAAGGAGGATCAGCCCCAGCATTTT. Translating it yields CATSREFGRKEDQPQHF.